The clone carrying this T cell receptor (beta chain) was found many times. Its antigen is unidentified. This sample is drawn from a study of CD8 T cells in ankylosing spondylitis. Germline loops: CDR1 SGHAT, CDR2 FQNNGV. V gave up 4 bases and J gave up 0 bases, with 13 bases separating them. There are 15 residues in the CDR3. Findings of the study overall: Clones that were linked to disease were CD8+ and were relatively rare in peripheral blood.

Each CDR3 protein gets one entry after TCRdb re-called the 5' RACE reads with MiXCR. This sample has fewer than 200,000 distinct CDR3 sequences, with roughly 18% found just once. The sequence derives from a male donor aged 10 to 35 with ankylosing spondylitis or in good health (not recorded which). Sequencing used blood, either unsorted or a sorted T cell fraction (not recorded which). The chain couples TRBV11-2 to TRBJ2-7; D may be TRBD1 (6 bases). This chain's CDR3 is CASSSQQGLSYEQYF. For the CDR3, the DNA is TGTGCCAGCAGCTCCCAGCAGGGGCTCTCCTACGAGCAGTACTTC.